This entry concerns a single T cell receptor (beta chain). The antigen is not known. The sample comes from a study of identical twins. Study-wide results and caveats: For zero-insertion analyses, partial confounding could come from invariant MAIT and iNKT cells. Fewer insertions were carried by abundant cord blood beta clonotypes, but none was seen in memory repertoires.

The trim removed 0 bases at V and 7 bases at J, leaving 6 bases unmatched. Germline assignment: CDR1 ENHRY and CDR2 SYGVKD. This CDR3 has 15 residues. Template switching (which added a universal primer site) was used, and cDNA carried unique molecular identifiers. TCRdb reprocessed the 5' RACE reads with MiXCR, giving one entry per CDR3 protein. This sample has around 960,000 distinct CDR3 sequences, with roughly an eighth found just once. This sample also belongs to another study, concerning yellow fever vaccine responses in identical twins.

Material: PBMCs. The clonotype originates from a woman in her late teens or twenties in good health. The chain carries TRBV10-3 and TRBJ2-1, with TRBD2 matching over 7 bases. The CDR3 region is CAISESGLEGNEQFF. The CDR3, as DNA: TGTGCCATCAGTGAGTCCGGACTAGAAGGGAATGAGCAGTTCTTC.